A single sample is the source of the 10 T cell receptor beta chains below, sequenced in a study of blood T cells in healthy people across ages. With a J-beta primer mix and a sample-barcoded 5' primer, a second PCR ran 7 to 11 cycles. TCRdb re-called the 5' RACE reads with MiXCR, one entry per CDR3 protein. The sample lists roughly 730,000 distinct CDR3 sequences, approximately 53% seen once, with roughly 25% in the top ten. The sample consisted of blood. These receptors all come from a middle-aged man in good health.

The chain's CDR3 is CATSDVTSGREDTQYF. The CDR3, as DNA: TGTGCCACCAGTGATGTCACTAGCGGGAGGGAGGATACGCAGTATTTT. The chain uses TRBV24-1 and TRBJ2-3, with 13 bases matching TRBD2. CDR1 and CDR2 (germline): KGHDR, SFDVKD. The CDR3 consists of 16 residues. V was pared by 3 bases and J by 6 bases, with 5 bases of the junction left unmatched.

The gene calls are TRBV7-2 and TRBJ2-7; 9 nucleotides agree with TRBD2. V was clipped by 1 base and J by 1 base; unmatched bases: 5. The CDR3 spans 16 residues. Germline V gene sequence: CDR1 SGHTA, CDR2 FQGNSA. The chain's CDR3 is CASSLGGGAGSYEQYF. CDR3 in DNA: TGTGCCAGCAGCTTAGGCGGGGGGGCTGGATCCTACGAGCAGTACTTC.

The genes are TRBV5-1 and TRBJ1-5; D is possibly TRBD1 (6 bases). CDR3 length equals 13 residues. Trimming pared 7 bases from V and 5 bases from J, leaving 13 bases between. The germline CDR1 and CDR2 sequences are SGHRS and YFSETQ. Here the CDR3 reads CASRPGDDQPQHF. For the CDR3, the DNA is TGCGCCAGCCGCCCAGGGGACGATCAGCCCCAGCATTTT. Together with reference TRBV5-1 and TRBJ1-5, the CDR3 gives the full variable domain: KAGVTQTPRYLIKTRGQQVTLSCSPISGHRSVSWYQQTPGQGLQFLFEYFSETQRNKGNFPGRFSGRQFSNSRSEMNVSTLELGDSALYLCASRPGDDQPQHFGDGTRLSIL.

This clonotype was counted between two and nine times. This rearrangement joins TRBV20-1 to TRBJ2-6; TRBD1 is a possible D gene (5 bases). The CDR3 covers 16 residues. With 3 bases removed from V and 0 bases from J, the gap between germline ends came to 12 bases. Germline V gene lookup returns CDR1 DFQATT and CDR2 SNEGSKA (reference sequence). The chain's CDR3 is CSARDITGSGANVLTF. CDR3 bases: TGCAGTGCTAGGGATATAACAGGCTCTGGGGCCAACGTCCTGACTTTC.

The chain recombines TRBV28 with TRBJ2-1; D remains unclear. Germline V gene lookup returns CDR1 MDHEN and CDR2 SYDVKM. V was trimmed by 3 bases and J by 8 bases, leaving 5 bases between them. The CDR3 has 11 amino acids. CDR3 sequence (DNA): TGTGCCAGCAGTTTGTTAGATGAGCAGTTCTTC. The encoded protein is CASSLLDEQFF.

This rearrangement joins TRBV20-1 to TRBJ1-2; 10 nucleotides match TRBD1. V gave up 6 bases and J gave up 2 bases; unmatched junction bases: 12. Germline CDR1 is DFQATT and CDR2 is SNEGSKA (reference sequence). The CDR3 is made up of 16 amino acids. As DNA, the CDR3 is TGCAGTGCCCCGAGTACGCCGGGACAGGGGAACTATGGCTACACCTTC. This translates into CSAPSTPGQGNYGYTF.

In this sample, this clonotype turned up a few times. V usage is TRBV4-1 and J usage is TRBJ2-3; TRBD1 aligns across 8 bases. Germline assignment: CDR1 MGHRA and CDR2 YSYEKL. V dropped 8 bases and J dropped 3; count of bases not matched to a gene: 7. The CDR3 is 14 amino acids. The CDR3 spells CASGRTGWTDTQYF. In DNA form, the CDR3 reads TGCGCCAGCGGCCGGACAGGGTGGACAGATACGCAGTATTTT.

This clonotype was seen a handful of times. The CDR3 region has the DNA TGCAGTGCTAGAGATACCCAGAGTGAAGGAGTCTACGAGCAGTACTTC. Residues: CSARDTQSEGVYEQYF. The chain couples TRBV20-1 to TRBJ2-1; D unresolved. The assigned J gene may be wrong: the sequence end matches TRBJ2-7 better. The CDR3 loop spans 16 amino acids. Germline V gives CDR1 DFQATT, CDR2 SNEGSKA (reference sequence).

This clonotype was counted between two and nine times. The chain couples TRBV4-3 to TRBJ2-7, with TRBD2 matching 10 bases. V trimming: 0 bases; J trimming: 4 bases; junction bases outside the gene matches: 12. From germline, CDR1 is LGHNA and CDR2 YSLEER. The CDR3 covers 18 residues. CDR3 in amino acids: CASSQDRLPSGRSYEQYF. The CDR3 nucleotides read TGCGCCAGCAGCCAAGACCGTTTACCTAGCGGGAGATCGTACGAGCAGTACTTC.

This clonotype was picked up a small number of times. The chain uses TRBV5-1 and TRBJ1-4; 12 nucleotides align to TRBD1. CDR3 length equals 19 residues. Trimming at V came to 1 base and at J to 7 bases, leaving 14 bases not matched to a gene. From germline, CDR1 is SGHRS and CDR2 YFSETQ. CDR3 nucleotide sequence: TGCGCCAGCAGCTTGTTAGGGGCCGGGACAGGGGGCGAAGGTGAAAAACTGTTTTTT. Protein sequence: CASSLLGAGTGGEGEKLFF. Supplemented by reference TRBV5-1 and TRBJ1-4, the full variable domain reads KAGVTQTPRYLIKTRGQQVTLSCSPISGHRSVSWYQQTPGQGLQFLFEYFSETQRNKGNFPGRFSGRQFSNSRSEMNVSTLELGDSALYLCASSLLGAGTGGEGEKLFFGSGTQLSVL.